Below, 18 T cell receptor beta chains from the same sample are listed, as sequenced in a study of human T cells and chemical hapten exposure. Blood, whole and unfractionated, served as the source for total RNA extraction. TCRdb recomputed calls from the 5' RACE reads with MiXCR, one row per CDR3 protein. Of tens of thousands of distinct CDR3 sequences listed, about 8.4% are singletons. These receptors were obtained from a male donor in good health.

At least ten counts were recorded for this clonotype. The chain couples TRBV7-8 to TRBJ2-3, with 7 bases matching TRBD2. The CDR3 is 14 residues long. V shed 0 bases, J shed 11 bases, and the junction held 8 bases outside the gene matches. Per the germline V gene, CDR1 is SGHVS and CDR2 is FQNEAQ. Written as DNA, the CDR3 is TGTGCCAGCAGCTTAGCTCTGACTAGCCAGGTGCAGTATTTT. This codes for CASSLALTSQVQYF.

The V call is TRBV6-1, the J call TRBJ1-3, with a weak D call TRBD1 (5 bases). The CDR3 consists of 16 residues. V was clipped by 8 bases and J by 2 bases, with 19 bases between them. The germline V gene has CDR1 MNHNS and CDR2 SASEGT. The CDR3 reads CASPKPPGLTGNTIYF. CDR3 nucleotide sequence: TGTGCCAGCCCTAAACCCCCGGGACTTACTGGAAACACCATATATTTT.

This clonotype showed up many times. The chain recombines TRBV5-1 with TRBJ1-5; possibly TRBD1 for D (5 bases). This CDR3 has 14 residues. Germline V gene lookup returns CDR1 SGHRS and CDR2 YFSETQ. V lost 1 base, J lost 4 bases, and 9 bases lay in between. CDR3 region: CASSLSWGNQPQHF. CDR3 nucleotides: TGCGCCAGCAGCTTGTCTTGGGGGAATCAGCCCCAGCATTTT. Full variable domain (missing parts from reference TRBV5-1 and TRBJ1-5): KAGVTQTPRYLIKTRGQQVTLSCSPISGHRSVSWYQQTPGQGLQFLFEYFSETQRNKGNFPGRFSGRQFSNSRSEMNVSTLELGDSALYLCASSLSWGNQPQHFGDGTRLSIL.

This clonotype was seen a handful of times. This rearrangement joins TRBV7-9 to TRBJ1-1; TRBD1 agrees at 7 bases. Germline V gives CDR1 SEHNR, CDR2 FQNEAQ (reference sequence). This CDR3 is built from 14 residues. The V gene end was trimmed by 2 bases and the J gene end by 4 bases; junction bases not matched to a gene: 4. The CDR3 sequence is CASSLTGAITEAFF. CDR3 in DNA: TGTGCCAGCAGCTTAACAGGGGCCATCACTGAAGCTTTCTTT.

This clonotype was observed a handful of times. CDR3 DNA sequence: TGTGCCAGCAGTTACTCTGAGGAAAACACTGAAGCTTTCTTT. Residues: CASSYSEENTEAFF. V gene TRBV6-5 combines with J gene TRBJ1-1; D gene ambiguous. The V and J ends lost 0 bases and 2 bases respectively, with 7 bases between them. In germline, CDR1 is MNHEY, CDR2 SVGAGI. The CDR3 extends over 14 amino acids.

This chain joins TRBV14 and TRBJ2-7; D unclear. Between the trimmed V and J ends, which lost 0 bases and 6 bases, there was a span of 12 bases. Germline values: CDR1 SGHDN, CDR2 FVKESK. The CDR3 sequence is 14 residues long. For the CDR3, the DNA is TGTGCCAGCAGCCAAGAGCCAGGAATCGGCGAGCAGTACTTC. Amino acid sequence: CASSQEPGIGEQYF.

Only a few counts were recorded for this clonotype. CDR3 DNA: TGTGCCAGCAGCGTAGGCCTAGCGGGATACAATGAGCAGTTCTTC. This gives the protein CASSVGLAGYNEQFF. This chain joins TRBV9 and TRBJ2-1, with 9 bases identical to TRBD2. V lost 0 bases to trimming and J lost 4 bases; unmatched junction nucleotides: 2. This CDR3 comprises 15 residues. From germline, CDR1 is SGDLS and CDR2 YYNGEE.

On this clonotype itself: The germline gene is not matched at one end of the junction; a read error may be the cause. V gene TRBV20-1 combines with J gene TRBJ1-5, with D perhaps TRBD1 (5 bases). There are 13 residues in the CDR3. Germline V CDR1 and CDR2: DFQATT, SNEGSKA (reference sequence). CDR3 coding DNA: TGCCGTGCTAGAGACCAGGAGGGCAGGGCCCAGCATTTT. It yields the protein CRARDQEGRAQHF.

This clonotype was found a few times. CDR3 protein: CASSPRRDTLSYNEQFF. The CDR3 coding sequence is TGTGCCAGCAGCCCACGTCGGGACACTTTATCCTACAATGAGCAGTTCTTC. The gene calls are TRBV9 and TRBJ2-1; TRBD1 is a possible D gene (6 bases). Germline loops: CDR1 SGDLS, CDR2 YYNGEE. The CDR3 totals 17 residues. The ends were cut back, 4 bases at V and 1 base at J, with 18 bases in the middle. Supplemented by reference TRBV9 and TRBJ2-1, the full variable domain reads DSGVTQTPKHLITATGQRVTLRCSPRSGDLSVYWYQQSLDQGLQFLIQYYNGEERAKGNILERFSAQQFPDLHSELNLSSLELGDSALYFCASSPRRDTLSYNEQFFGPGTRLTVL.

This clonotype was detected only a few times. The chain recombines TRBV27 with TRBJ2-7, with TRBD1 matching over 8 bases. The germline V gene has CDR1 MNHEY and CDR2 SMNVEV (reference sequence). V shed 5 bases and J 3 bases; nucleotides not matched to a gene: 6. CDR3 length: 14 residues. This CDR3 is CASSIGQGVYEQYF. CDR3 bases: TGTGCCAGCAGTATAGGACAGGGAGTCTACGAGCAGTACTTC.

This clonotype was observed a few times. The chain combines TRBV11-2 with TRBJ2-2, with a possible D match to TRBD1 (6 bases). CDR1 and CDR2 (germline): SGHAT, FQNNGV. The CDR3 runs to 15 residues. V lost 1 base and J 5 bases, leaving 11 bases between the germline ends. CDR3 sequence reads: CASSLGTVDTGELFF. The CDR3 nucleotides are TGTGCCAGCAGCTTAGGGACAGTCGATACCGGGGAGCTGTTTTTT.

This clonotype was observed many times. CDR3 sequence (DNA): TGCGCCAGCAGCACCGGTCCAACCAACACAGATACGCAGTATTTT. This sequence encodes CASSTGPTNTDTQYF. The chain has TRBV5-1 and TRBJ2-3; no firm D call. Germline V CDR1 and CDR2: SGHRS, YFSETQ. The V end lost 4 bases, the J end lost 2 bases, and 14 bases lay between the germline ends. CDR3 length equals 15 residues.

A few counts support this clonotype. The CDR3 region has the DNA TGCGCCAGCAGCTTGATAGCGGGGACCTACAATGAGCAGTTCTTC. This gives the protein CASSLIAGTYNEQFF. This chain joins TRBV5-1 and TRBJ2-1; 8 bases line up with TRBD2. Germline V gene lookup returns CDR1 SGHRS and CDR2 YFSETQ. The junction had 2 bases not matched to a gene; V was cut back by 1 base and J by 2 bases. This CDR3 spans 15 amino acids.

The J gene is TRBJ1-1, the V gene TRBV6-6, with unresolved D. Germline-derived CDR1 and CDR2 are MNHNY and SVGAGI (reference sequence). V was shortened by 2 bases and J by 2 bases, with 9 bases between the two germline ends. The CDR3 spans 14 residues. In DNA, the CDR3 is TGTGCCAGCAGTTACGGGCAGACAAACACTGAAGCTTTCTTT. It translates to CASSYGQTNTEAFF.

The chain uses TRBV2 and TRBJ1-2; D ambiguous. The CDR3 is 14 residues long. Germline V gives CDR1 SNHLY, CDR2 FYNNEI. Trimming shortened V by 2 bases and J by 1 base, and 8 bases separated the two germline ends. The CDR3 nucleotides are TGTGCCAGCAGTGAAAGTACCGATAACTATGGCTACACCTTC. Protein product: CASSESTDNYGYTF. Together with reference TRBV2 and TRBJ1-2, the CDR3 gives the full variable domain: EPEVTQTPSHQVTQMGQEVILRCVPISNHLYFYWYRQILGQKVEFLVSFYNNEISEKSEIFDDQFSVERPDGSNFTLKIRSTKLEDSAMYFCASSESTDNYGYTFGSGTRLTVV.

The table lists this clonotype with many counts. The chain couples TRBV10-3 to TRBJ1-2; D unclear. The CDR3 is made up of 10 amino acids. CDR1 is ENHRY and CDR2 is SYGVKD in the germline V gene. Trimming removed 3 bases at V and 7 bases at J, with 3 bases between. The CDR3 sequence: CAISDGGYTF. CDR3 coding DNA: TGTGCCATCAGTGATGGTGGCTACACCTTC.

The CDR3 DNA is TGTGCCAGTCAAGACAGGAGCTCCTACGAGCAGTACTTC. The encoded protein is CASQDRSSYEQYF. The chain carries TRBV2 and TRBJ2-7; tentatively, D is TRBD1 (6 bases). The CDR3 extends over 13 amino acids. V lost 9 bases, J lost 0 bases, and 12 bases lay in between. CDR1 SNHLY and CDR2 FYNNEI come from the germline V gene.

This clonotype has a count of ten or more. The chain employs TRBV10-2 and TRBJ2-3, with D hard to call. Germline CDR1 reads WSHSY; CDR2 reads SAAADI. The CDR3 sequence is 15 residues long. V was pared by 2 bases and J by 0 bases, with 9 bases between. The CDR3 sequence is CASSEVAASTDTQYF. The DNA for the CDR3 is TGCGCCAGCAGTGAGGTGGCTGCTAGCACAGATACGCAGTATTTT.